This is a list of T cell receptor beta chains from one sample in a study of post-analysis software for immune sequencing data. TCRdb called the PCR reads again in MiXCR, with one record for every CDR3 protein. The sample lists 750,000 to 900,000 distinct CDR3 sequences, roughly 50% occurring once. Input material: blood. The receptors were gathered from a girl aged 10 to 17 with multiple sclerosis. Both conserved end residues are part of each CDR3. The order of the fields is CDR3 length, clone size, J gene, V gene, D gene, CDR3 protein, CDR3 DNA. D genes are given only for firm matches. Clone size is stated in some rows and not others, as once, few, many or a class when expanded.

14 | - | TRBJ2-1 | TRBV20-1 | - | CSAREDYLYNEQFF | TGCAGTGCTAGGGAAGACTACCTATACAATGAGCAGTTCTTC
18 | - | TRBJ2-3 | TRBV24-1 | TRBD2 | CATSDLAEREDGTDTQYF | TGTGCCACCAGTGATTTAGCTGAGCGGGAGGACGGCACAGATACGCAGTATTTT
13 | few | TRBJ2-7 | TRBV6-1 | - | CASSWTDSYEQYF | TGTGCCAGCAGTTGGACAGATTCCTACGAGCAGTACTTC
14 | - | TRBJ1-1 | TRBV3-1 | - | CASSRGTGRSEAFF | TGTGCCAGCAGCCGCGGGACTGGGAGGTCTGAAGCTTTCTTT
14 | - | TRBJ2-1 | TRBV20-1 | - | CSASRPATYNEQFF | TGCAGTGCCTCGAGACCAGCCACCTACAATGAGCAGTTCTTC
14 | few | TRBJ2-7 | TRBV3-1 | - | CASSQDSTSYEQYF | TGTGCCAGCAGCCAAGATTCCACCTCCTACGAGCAGTACTTC
13 | few | TRBJ2-5 | TRBV7-2 | - | CASSSSPRETQYF | TGTGCCAGCAGCTCTAGCCCTCGAGAGACCCAGTACTTC
15 | - | TRBJ2-3 | TRBV7-9 | - | CASSLAARVPDTQYF | TGTGCCAGCAGCTTAGCAGCCAGGGTCCCAGATACGCAGTATTTT
13 | - | TRBJ1-4 | TRBV28 | TRBD1 | CASRNTGVEKLFF | TGTGCCAGCAGGAACACAGGGGTGGAAAAACTGTTTTTT
14 | - | TRBJ2-3 | TRBV12-3/TRBV12-4 | - | CASRLWGSADTQYF | TGTGCCAGCAGACTGTGGGGTAGCGCAGATACGCAGTATTTT
11 | few | TRBJ2-7 | TRBV30 | - | CARSVGAEQYF | TGTGCCCGGAGTGTGGGAGCCGAGCAGTACTTC
14 | - | TRBJ2-5 | TRBV7-3 | - | CASSLSPAEETQYF | TGTGCCAGCAGCTTAAGTCCCGCCGAGGAGACCCAGTACTTC
13 | once | TRBJ2-1 | TRBV4-1 | - | CASSQGYGDEQFF | TGCGCCAGCAGCCAAGGATATGGGGATGAGCAGTTCTTC
15 | - | TRBJ2-6 | TRBV15 | - | CATSTTGTGANVLTF | TGTGCCACCAGCACCACAGGGACTGGAGCCAACGTCCTGACTTTC
10 | - | TRBJ1-6 | TRBV12-3/TRBV12-4 | - | CASSGGALHF | TGTGCCAGCAGTGGGGGGGCCCTCCACTTT
15 | few | TRBJ2-3 | TRBV24-1 | - | CATSDLEGYTDTQYF | TGTGCCACCAGTGATTTAGAGGGATACACAGATACGCAGTATTTT
14 | - | TRBJ2-5 | TRBV7-9 | - | CASSSGTYKETQYF | TGTGCCAGCAGCTCCGGGACATACAAAGAGACCCAGTACTTC